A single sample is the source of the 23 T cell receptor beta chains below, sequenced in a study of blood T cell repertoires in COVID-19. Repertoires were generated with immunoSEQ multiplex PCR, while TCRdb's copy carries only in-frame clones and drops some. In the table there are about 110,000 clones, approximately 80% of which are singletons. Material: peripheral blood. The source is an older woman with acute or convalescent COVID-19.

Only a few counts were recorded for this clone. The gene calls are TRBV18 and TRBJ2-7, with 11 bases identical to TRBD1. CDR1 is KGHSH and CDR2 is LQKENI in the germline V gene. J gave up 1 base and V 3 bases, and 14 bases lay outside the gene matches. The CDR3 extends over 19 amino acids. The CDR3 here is CASSPPTYSDRGRSYEQYF. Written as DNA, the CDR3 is TGTGCCAGCTCACCGCCAACTTACTCGGACAGGGGGCGATCCTACGAGCAGTACTTC.

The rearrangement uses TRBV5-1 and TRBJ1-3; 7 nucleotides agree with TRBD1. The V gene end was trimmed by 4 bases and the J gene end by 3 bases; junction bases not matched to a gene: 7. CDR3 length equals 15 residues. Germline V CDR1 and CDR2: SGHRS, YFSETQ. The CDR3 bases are TGCGCCAGCAGCATACAGGGGCTAGGTGGAAACACCATATATTTT. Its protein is CASSIQGLGGNTIYF.

CDR3 protein: CASGLGQLSRNEQFF. CDR3 bases: TGTGCTAGTGGTTTGGGACAGCTAAGTCGCAATGAGCAGTTCTTC. V and J are TRBV12-5 and TRBJ2-1; D perhaps matches TRBD1 (5 bases). Germline CDR1 and CDR2: LGHNT and FRNRAP. This CDR3 is built from 15 residues. Trimming shortened V by 1 base and J by 6 bases, and 13 bases separated the two germline ends.

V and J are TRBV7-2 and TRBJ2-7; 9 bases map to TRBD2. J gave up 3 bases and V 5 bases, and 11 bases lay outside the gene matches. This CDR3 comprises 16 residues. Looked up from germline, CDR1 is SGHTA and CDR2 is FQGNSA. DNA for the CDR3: TGTGCCAGCAGCCACCCCGTAGTAGCGGGAGACTACGAGCAGTACTTC. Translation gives CASSHPVVAGDYEQYF.

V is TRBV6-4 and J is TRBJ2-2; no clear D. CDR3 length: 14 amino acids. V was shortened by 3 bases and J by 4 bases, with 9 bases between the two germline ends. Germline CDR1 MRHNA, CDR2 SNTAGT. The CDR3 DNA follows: TGTGCCAGCAGTGAAGTAGCTAGCACCGGGGAGCTGTTTTTT. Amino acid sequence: CASSEVASTGELFF.

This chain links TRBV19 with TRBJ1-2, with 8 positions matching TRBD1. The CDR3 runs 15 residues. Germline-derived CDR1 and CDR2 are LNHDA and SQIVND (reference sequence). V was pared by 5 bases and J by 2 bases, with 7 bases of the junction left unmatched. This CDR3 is CASSPRGQANYGYTF. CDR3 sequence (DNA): TGTGCCAGTAGTCCTCGGGGACAGGCCAACTATGGCTACACCTTC.

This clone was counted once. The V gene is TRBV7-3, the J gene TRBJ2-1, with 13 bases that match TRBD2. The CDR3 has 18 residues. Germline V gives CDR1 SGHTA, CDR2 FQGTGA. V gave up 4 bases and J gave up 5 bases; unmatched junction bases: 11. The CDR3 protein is CASSSRGLAGLEDNEQFF. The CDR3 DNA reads TGTGCCAGCAGCTCCCGGGGACTAGCGGGATTAGAGGACAATGAGCAGTTCTTC.

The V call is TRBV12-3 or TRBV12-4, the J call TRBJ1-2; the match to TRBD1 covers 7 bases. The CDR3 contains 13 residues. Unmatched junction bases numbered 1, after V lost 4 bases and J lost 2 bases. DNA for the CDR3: TGTGCCAGCAGTTACAGGGGAAACTATGGCTACACCTTC. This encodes CASSYRGNYGYTF.

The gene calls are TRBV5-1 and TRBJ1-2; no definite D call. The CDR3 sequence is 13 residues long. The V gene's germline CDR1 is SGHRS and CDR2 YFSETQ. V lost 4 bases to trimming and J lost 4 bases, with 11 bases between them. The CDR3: CASSPTVIYGYTF. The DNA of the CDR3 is TGCGCCAGCAGCCCAACAGTGATCTATGGCTACACCTTC.

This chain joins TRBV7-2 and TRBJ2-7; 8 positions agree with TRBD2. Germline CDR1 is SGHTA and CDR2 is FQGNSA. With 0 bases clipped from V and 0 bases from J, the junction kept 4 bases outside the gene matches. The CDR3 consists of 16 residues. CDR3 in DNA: TGTGCCAGCAGCTTAGCGCCGGGAGGGAACTCCTACGAGCAGTACTTC. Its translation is CASSLAPGGNSYEQYF.

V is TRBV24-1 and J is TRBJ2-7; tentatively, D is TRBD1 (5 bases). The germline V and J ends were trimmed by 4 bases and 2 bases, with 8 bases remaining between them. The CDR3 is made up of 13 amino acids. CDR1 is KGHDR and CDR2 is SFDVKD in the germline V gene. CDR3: CATSDATAYEQYF. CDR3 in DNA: TGTGCCACCAGTGACGCGACAGCCTACGAGCAGTACTTC.

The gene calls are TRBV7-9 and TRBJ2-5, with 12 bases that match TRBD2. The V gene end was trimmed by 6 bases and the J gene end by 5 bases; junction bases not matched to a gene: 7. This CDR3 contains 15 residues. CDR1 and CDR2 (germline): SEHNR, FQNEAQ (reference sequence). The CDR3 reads CASRLAGGPFETQYF. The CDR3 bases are TGTGCCAGCAGGCTAGCGGGGGGGCCTTTTGAGACCCAGTACTTC.

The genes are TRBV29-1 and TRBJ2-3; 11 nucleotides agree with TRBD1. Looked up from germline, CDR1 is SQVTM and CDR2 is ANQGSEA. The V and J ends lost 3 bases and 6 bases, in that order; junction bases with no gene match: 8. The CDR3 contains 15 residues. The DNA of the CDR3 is TGCAGCGTTGACTCCGGACAGGGGGCTGGGGATACGCAGTATTTT. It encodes CSVDSGQGAGDTQYF.

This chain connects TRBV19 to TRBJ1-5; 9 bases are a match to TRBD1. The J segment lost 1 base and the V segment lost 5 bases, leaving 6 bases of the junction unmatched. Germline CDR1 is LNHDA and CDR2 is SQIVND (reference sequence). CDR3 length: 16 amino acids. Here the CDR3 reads CASSSDRGQSNQPQHF. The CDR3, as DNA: TGTGCCAGTAGTTCGGACAGGGGACAGAGCAATCAGCCCCAGCATTTT.

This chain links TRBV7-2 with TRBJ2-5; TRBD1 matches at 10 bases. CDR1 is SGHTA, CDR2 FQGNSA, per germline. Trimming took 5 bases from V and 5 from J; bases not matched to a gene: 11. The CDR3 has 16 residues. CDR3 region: CASSPLRDRGFETQYF. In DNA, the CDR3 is TGTGCCAGCAGCCCCCTCCGGGACAGGGGTTTCGAGACCCAGTACTTC.

DNA for the CDR3: TGTGCCAGCAGTGACCTAGGGGTTCAGCCCCAGCATTTT. This codes for CASSDLGVQPQHF. The chain recombines TRBV2 with TRBJ1-5; tentative D call: TRBD1 (5 bases). Trimming cost V 3 bases and J 6 bases, with 9 bases left between them. Germline V gives CDR1 SNHLY, CDR2 FYNNEI. The CDR3 sequence is 13 residues long.

CDR3 protein: CASSRLAGDSEQYF. The CDR3 coding sequence is TGTGCCAGCAGCCGTTTAGCGGGAGATAGCGAGCAGTACTTC. The V and J genes are TRBV14 and TRBJ2-7, with 9 bases identical to TRBD2. Germline CDR1 is SGHDN and CDR2 is FVKESK. The CDR3 extends over 14 amino acids. V dropped 4 bases and J dropped 6; count of bases not matched to a gene: 7.

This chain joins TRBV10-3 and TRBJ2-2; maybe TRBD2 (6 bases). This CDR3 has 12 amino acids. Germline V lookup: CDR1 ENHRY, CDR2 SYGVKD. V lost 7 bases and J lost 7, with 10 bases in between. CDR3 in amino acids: CAIMGGFGELFF. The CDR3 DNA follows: TGTGCCATCATGGGGGGTTTCGGGGAGCTGTTTTTT.

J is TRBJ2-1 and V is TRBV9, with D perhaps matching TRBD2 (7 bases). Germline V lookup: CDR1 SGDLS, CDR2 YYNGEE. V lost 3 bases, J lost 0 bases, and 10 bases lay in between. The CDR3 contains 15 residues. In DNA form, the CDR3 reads TGTGCCAGCAGCGAGGGGGACTACTCCTACAATGAGCAGTTCTTC. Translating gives CASSEGDYSYNEQFF.

CDR3 loop: CASSLDLAGGALNEQFF. CDR3 nucleotides: TGTGCCAGCAGCTTAGATTTGGCGGGAGGTGCCCTCAATGAGCAGTTCTTC. This chain joins TRBV11-2 and TRBJ2-1; TRBD2 matches 8 bases. V trimming: 0 bases; J trimming: 6 bases; junction bases outside the gene matches: 10. Looked up from germline, CDR1 is SGHAT and CDR2 is FQNNGV. The CDR3 spans 17 residues.

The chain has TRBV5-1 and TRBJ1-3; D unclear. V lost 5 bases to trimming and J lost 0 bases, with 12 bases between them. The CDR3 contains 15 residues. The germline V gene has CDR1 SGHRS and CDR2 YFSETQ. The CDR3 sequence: CASRDGKGSGNTIYF. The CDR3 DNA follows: TGCGCCAGCAGAGACGGGAAGGGCTCTGGAAACACCATATATTTT.

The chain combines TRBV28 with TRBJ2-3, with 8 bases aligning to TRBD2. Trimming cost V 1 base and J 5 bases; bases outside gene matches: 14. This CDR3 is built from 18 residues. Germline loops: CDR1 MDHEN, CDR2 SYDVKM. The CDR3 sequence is CASSLLFRASGRRDTQYF. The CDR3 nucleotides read TGTGCCAGCAGTTTATTGTTCCGCGCTAGCGGGCGTAGAGATACGCAGTATTTT.

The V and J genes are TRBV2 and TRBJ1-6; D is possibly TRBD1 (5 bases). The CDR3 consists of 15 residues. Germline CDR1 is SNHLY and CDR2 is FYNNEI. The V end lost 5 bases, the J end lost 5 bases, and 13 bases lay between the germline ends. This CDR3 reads CASSLGAINNSPLHF. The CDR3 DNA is TGTGCCAGCAGTCTTGGGGCTATCAATAATTCACCCCTCCACTTT.